This passage covers 28 T cell receptor beta chains from one sample sequenced in a study of blood T cell repertoires in COVID-19 (TCRdb year 2020). The library was built by means of the immunoSEQ multiplex PCR assay. TCRdb holds this immuneACCESS table with in-frame rearrangements only. Some clones are missing; in checked studies, unresolved V genes explain under half, and the rest has no known cause. The sample table contains around 67,000 clones; only one count was recorded for about 87% of them. The leading ten clones occupy more than 5% of the sample. Source material: peripheral blood. The receptors originated from a man in his fifties or sixties with active COVID-19.

The chain links TRBV12-3 or TRBV12-4 to TRBJ1-2, with D unresolved. This CDR3 is 12 amino acids long. V was shortened by 6 bases and J by 1 base, with 6 bases between the two germline ends. CDR3 region: CASSPYNYGYTF. The CDR3 nucleotides are TGTGCCAGCAGCCCGTATAACTATGGCTACACCTTC.

The V call is TRBV28, the J call TRBJ2-1; TRBD2 matches at 9 bases. The CDR3 runs to 19 residues. Germline values: CDR1 MDHEN, CDR2 SYDVKM. Unmatched junction bases numbered 11, after V lost 0 bases and J lost 2 bases. DNA for the CDR3: TGTGCCAGCAGTTTATGGGCCAGCCCTGCTAGCGGGGCCTACAATGAGCAGTTCTTC. Protein product: CASSLWASPASGAYNEQFF. Complete variable domain (other parts from reference TRBV28 and TRBJ2-1): DVKVTQSSRYLVKRTGEKVFLECVQDMDHENMFWYRQDPGLGLRLIYFSYDVKMKEKGDIPEGYSVSREKKERFSLILESASTNQTSMYLCASSLWASPASGAYNEQFFGPGTRLTVL.

The V and J genes are TRBV7-3 and TRBJ2-1, with D maybe TRBD1 (6 bases). Trimming left V 5 bases short and J 1 base short, with 9 bases between. The CDR3 contains 14 residues. Germline CDR1 is SGHTA and CDR2 is FQGTGA. CDR3 DNA: TGTGCCAGCAGCACCGGACAGTCCTACAATGAGCAGTTCTTC. Protein sequence: CASSTGQSYNEQFF.

The V gene is TRBV2, the J gene TRBJ2-7; a weak D match, TRBD2 (5 bases). Trimming removed 11 bases from V and 0 bases from J, with 8 bases in between. Germline values: CDR1 SNHLY, CDR2 FYNNEI. The CDR3 has 11 amino acids. CDR3 DNA: TGTGCCGGTGGGAGCTCCTACGAGCAGTACTTC. Protein: CAGGSSYEQYF. Full variable domain (rest looked up from reference TRBV2 and TRBJ2-7): EPEVTQTPSHQVTQMGQEVILRCVPISNHLYFYWYRQILGQKVEFLVSFYNNEISEKSEIFDDQFSVERPDGSNFTLKIRSTKLEDSAMYFCAGGSSYEQYFGPGTRLTVT.

The chain links TRBV5-8 to TRBJ2-1; TRBD2 might be the D (6 bases). From germline, CDR1 is SGHTS and CDR2 YDEGEE. The V and J ends lost 3 bases and 7 bases respectively, with 17 bases between them. The CDR3 sequence is 15 residues long. The CDR3 bases are TGTGCCAGCAGCTCCCGGGAATGGGGAGGTAATGAGCAGTTCTTC. It yields the protein CASSSREWGGNEQFF.

The chain joins TRBV7-9 to TRBJ2-4; TRBD1 matches 11 bases. Germline V gene lookup returns CDR1 SEHNR and CDR2 FQNEAQ (reference sequence). V dropped 5 bases and J dropped 3; count of bases not matched to a gene: 9. This CDR3 spans 17 amino acids. The CDR3 DNA is TGTGCCAGCAGCCGCGGGACAGGGGGTTCGGACAAAAACATTCAGTACTTC. Translated, it gives CASSRGTGGSDKNIQYF.

This rearrangement joins TRBV7-9 to TRBJ1-1; D perhaps matches TRBD1 (5 bases). Germline V CDR1 and CDR2: SEHNR, FQNEAQ (reference sequence). V dropped 4 bases and J dropped 1 base, with 10 bases sitting between them. The CDR3 is 14 amino acids. The CDR3, as DNA: TGTGCCAGCAGCTCAACAGGAAAGAACACTGAAGCTTTCTTT. Translation gives CASSSTGKNTEAFF.

The CDR3 loop reads CASSVAHRGTDTQYF. CDR3 DNA sequence: TGTGCCAGCAGCGTTGCCCACAGGGGAACAGATACGCAGTATTTT. This sequence joins TRBV5-4 and TRBJ2-3; TRBD1 aligns across 7 bases. With 4 bases clipped from V and 3 bases from J, the junction kept 8 bases outside the gene matches. From germline, CDR1 is SGHNT and CDR2 YYREEE (reference sequence). The CDR3 totals 15 residues.

J is TRBJ1-3 and V is TRBV5-1; no firm D call. Germline loops: CDR1 SGHRS, CDR2 YFSETQ. The CDR3 spans 16 residues. Trimming removed 0 bases at V and 0 bases at J, with 10 bases between. CDR3 protein: CASSLGHPSSGNTIYF. The CDR3 bases are TGCGCCAGCAGCTTGGGTCACCCGAGCTCTGGAAACACCATATATTTT.

V gene TRBV10-3 combines with J gene TRBJ1-2; TRBD1 matches at 10 bases. Trimming cost V 6 bases and J 5 bases; bases outside gene matches: 3. Germline V gene data show CDR1 as ENHRY and CDR2 as SYGVKD. This CDR3 has 13 residues. The CDR3 DNA is TGTGCCATCAGGACAGGGGGCAGTTATGGCTACACCTTC. It encodes CAIRTGGSYGYTF.

As regards this clone: The sample carries other DNA sequences with the same CDR3. The chain combines TRBV7-9 with TRBJ2-5; no reliable D call. CDR3 length: 13 residues. Between the trimmed V and J ends, which lost 1 base and 1 base, there was a span of 4 bases. In germline, CDR1 is SEHNR, CDR2 FQNEAQ (reference sequence). The CDR3: CASSLDSQETQYF. In DNA, the CDR3 is TGTGCCAGCAGCTTAGACAGCCAAGAGACCCAGTACTTC.

This clone has a handful of counts. V gene TRBV29-1 combines with J gene TRBJ2-1; D is uncertain. Germline V CDR1 and CDR2: SQVTM, ANQGSEA. V was shortened by 5 bases and J by 10 bases, with 12 bases between the two germline ends. CDR3 length: 11 amino acids. The CDR3 region is CSVHDLGEQFF. The CDR3 coding sequence is TGCAGCGTTCATGATCTCGGGGAGCAGTTCTTC.

The chain combines TRBV5-6 with TRBJ2-7; the D gene is possibly TRBD1 (5 bases). Trimming cost V 2 bases and J 4 bases, with 7 bases left between them. CDR1 SGHDT and CDR2 YYEEEE come from the germline V gene. The CDR3 is 12 residues long. The DNA of the CDR3 is TGTGCCAGCAGCTTCCGACAGTACGAGCAGTACTTC. Its translation is CASSFRQYEQYF.

The table lists this clone with a few counts. The rearrangement joins TRBV4-1 to TRBJ2-7, with 9 bases matching TRBD2. Trimming took 2 bases from V and 2 from J; bases not matched to a gene: 7. Germline V gene data show CDR1 as MGHRA and CDR2 as YSYEKL. The CDR3 consists of 16 residues. The CDR3 is CASSQIMTSGTYEQYF. CDR3 sequence (DNA): TGCGCCAGCAGCCAAATAATGACTAGCGGCACCTACGAGCAGTACTTC.

The J gene is TRBJ1-2, the V gene TRBV5-1, with 8 bases lining up with TRBD1. The CDR3 consists of 14 residues. Trimming at V came to 4 bases and at J to 6 bases, leaving 8 bases not matched to a gene. Germline V gene lookup returns CDR1 SGHRS and CDR2 YFSETQ. The chain's CDR3 is CASSLLGQGNGYTF. The DNA for the CDR3 is TGCGCCAGCAGCCTCCTAGGACAGGGTAATGGCTACACCTTC.

The genes are TRBV7-9 and TRBJ2-1; TRBD2 agrees at 7 bases. Trimming at V came to 5 bases and at J to 5 bases, leaving 12 bases not matched to a gene. The CDR3 extends over 16 amino acids. CDR1 SEHNR and CDR2 FQNEAQ come from the germline V gene (reference sequence). The DNA of the CDR3 is TGTGCCAGCAGCCCCCGGGGGAGCGGGGTGAACAATGAGCAGTTCTTC. Its protein product is CASSPRGSGVNNEQFF.

The chain has TRBV7-6 and TRBJ2-7, with TRBD2 identical over 13 bases. Per germline, CDR1 SGHVS and CDR2 FNYEAQ. The trim removed 5 bases at V and 4 bases at J, leaving 11 bases unmatched. The CDR3 contains 17 residues. CDR3 sequence: CASSNQGETSGRYEQYF. CDR3 DNA sequence: TGTGCCAGCAGCAACCAGGGAGAGACTAGCGGGAGGTACGAGCAGTACTTC.

V gene TRBV12-5 combines with J gene TRBJ1-1, with no clear D. The CDR3 totals 12 residues. Between the trimmed V and J ends, which lost 7 bases and 0 bases, there was a span of 6 bases. Germline CDR1 reads LGHNT; CDR2 reads FRNRAP. The CDR3 reads CASALLNTEAFF. Written as DNA, the CDR3 is TGTGCTAGTGCCCTACTGAACACTGAAGCTTTCTTT.

J is TRBJ2-3 and V is TRBV7-2; D call uncertain. With 6 bases removed from V and 2 bases from J, the gap between germline ends came to 9 bases. The CDR3 has 13 residues. Germline V gene lookup returns CDR1 SGHTA and CDR2 FQGNSA. CDR3 loop: CASSDGSTDTQYF. In DNA, the CDR3 is TGTGCCAGCAGTGATGGCTCCACAGATACGCAGTATTTT.

DNA for the CDR3: TGTGCAAGTCGCTCGCCTGTCGGAGGAGGGCTATCTTGCTACACCTTC. Amino acid sequence: CASRSPVGGGLSCYTF. The chain recombines TRBV12-2 with TRBJ1-2. TRBV12-2 counts as a pseudogene. The CDR3 sequence is 16 residues long.

The gene calls are TRBV4-3 and TRBJ1-3, with a tentative D call TRBD1 (5 bases). This CDR3 is built from 15 residues. V was shortened by 0 bases and J by 2 bases, with 8 bases between the two germline ends. Per germline, CDR1 LGHNA and CDR2 YSLEER. The CDR3 reads CASSQEPTAGNTIYF. In nucleotides, the CDR3 is TGCGCCAGCAGCCAAGAACCGACAGCTGGAAACACCATATATTTT.

This clone was detected only once. This chain joins TRBV5-6 and TRBJ2-2; possibly TRBD1 for D (5 bases). Trimming cost V 4 bases and J 6 bases, with 19 bases left between them. Germline lookup yields CDR1 SGHDT and CDR2 YYEEEE. The CDR3 contains 16 residues. CDR3 sequence: CASSPPPPGIPGELFF. As DNA, the CDR3 is TGTGCCAGCAGCCCGCCCCCGCCAGGGATACCCGGGGAGCTGTTTTTT.

The chain has TRBV28 and TRBJ1-2; 8 bases are shared with TRBD1. The V segment lost 6 bases and the J segment 6 bases; nucleotides outside the gene matches: 6. CDR3 size: 13 residues. The germline gives CDR1 MDHEN, CDR2 SYDVKM. CDR3 amino acids: CASRGQAMNGYTF. DNA of the CDR3: TGTGCCAGCAGGGGACAGGCGATGAATGGCTACACCTTC.

The chain couples TRBV27 to TRBJ2-7; a possible D gene is TRBD2 (6 bases). The germline V gene has CDR1 MNHEY and CDR2 SMNVEV (reference sequence). The V gene lost 0 bases and the J gene lost 2 bases, with 11 bases spanning the gap. This CDR3 contains 15 residues. The CDR3 nucleotides read TGTGCCAGCAGTTTATCGCTACTAGCCACCTACGAGCAGTACTTC. Protein product: CASSLSLLATYEQYF.

CDR3 residues: CASTTGGEQYF. CDR3 in DNA: TGTGCCAGCACCACAGGGGGCGAGCAGTACTTC. The rearrangement links TRBV19 to TRBJ2-7; 8 positions agree with TRBD1. The CDR3 totals 11 residues. CDR1 LNHDA and CDR2 SQIVND come from the germline V gene (reference sequence). Germline trimming cut 9 bases from V and 6 bases from J; bases unmatched to any gene: 4.

The chain employs TRBV6-5 and TRBJ2-7; maybe TRBD2 (6 bases). Trimming removed 2 bases at V and 5 bases at J, with 19 bases between. Looked up from germline, CDR1 is MNHEY and CDR2 is SVGAGI. The CDR3 contains 16 residues. This CDR3 reads CASSYTPSDVRDEQYF. DNA for the CDR3: TGTGCCAGCAGTTACACCCCTAGCGATGTTAGGGACGAGCAGTACTTC.

The chain is built from TRBV3-1 (or the pseudogene TRBV3-2) and TRBJ1-2, with D tentatively TRBD1 (6 bases). Germline V CDR1 and CDR2: LGHDT, YNNKEL (reference sequence). V dropped 1 base and J dropped 7 bases, with 16 bases sitting between them. The CDR3 is 15 residues long. CDR3 DNA: TGTGCCAGCAGCCAAGGGACACAGGGTCGGGGTGGCTACACCTTC. This sequence encodes CASSQGTQGRGGYTF.

This chain uses TRBV3-1 (or the pseudogene TRBV3-2) with TRBJ2-2; the D gene is possibly TRBD2 (5 bases). Germline lookup yields CDR1 LGHDT and CDR2 YNNKEL (reference sequence). The germline V and J ends were trimmed by 4 bases and 7 bases, with 7 bases remaining between them. This CDR3 spans 12 amino acids. This chain's CDR3 is CASSRRNGELFF. The DNA of the CDR3 is TGTGCCAGCAGCCGGAGGAACGGGGAGCTGTTTTTT.